This T cell receptor (beta chain) was sequenced for a study of blood T cell repertoires in COVID-19. Overall study: Some COVID-19 samples were acute and others convalescent; all came from the United States, Italy and Spain.

V lost 0 bases, J lost 4 bases, and 10 bases lay in between. The CDR3 runs to 14 residues. Germline CDR1 is SGHRS and CDR2 is YFSETQ. Original handling: Reference gene primer amplification in the assay estimated nucleated cell counts. Generated by immunoSEQ multiplex PCR, the TCRdb table keeps only in-frame clones and is missing some. V, J and clone size are those of that table, while D and trimming were read from the DNA. The repertoire holds a few hundred thousand clones, with around four fifths as singletons. The receptor comes from a woman between 45 and 60 years old with active or convalescent COVID-19. The V gene is TRBV5-1, the J gene TRBJ1-2; no firm D call. The sequenced sample was peripheral blood. CDR3 nucleotide sequence: TGCGCCAGCAGCTTGGCCCAGGCAGGCTATGGCTACACCTTC. Its protein product is CASSLAQAGYGYTF.